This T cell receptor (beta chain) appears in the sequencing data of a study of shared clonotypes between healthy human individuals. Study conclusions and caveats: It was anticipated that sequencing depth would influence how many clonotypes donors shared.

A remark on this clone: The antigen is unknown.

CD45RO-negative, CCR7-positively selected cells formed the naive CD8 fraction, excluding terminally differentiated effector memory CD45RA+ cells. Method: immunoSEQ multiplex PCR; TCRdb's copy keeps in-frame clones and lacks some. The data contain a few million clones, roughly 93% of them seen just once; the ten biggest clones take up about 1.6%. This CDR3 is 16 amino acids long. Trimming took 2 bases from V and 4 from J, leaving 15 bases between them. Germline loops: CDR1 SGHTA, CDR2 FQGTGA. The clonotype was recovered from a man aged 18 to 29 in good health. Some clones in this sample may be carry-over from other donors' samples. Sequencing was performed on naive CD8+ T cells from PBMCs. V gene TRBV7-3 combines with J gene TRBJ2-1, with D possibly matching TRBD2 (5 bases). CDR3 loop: CASSLGGGLSYNEQFF. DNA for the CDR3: TGTGCCAGCAGCTTAGGCGGTGGACTGTCGTACAATGAGCAGTTCTTC.